This T cell receptor (beta chain) was sequenced in a study of metastatic and nonmetastatic thyroid tumors. About the study: Peripheral blood and tumor or nodule samples from malignant and benign thyroid patients were compared.

TCRdb re-clonotyped the PCR reads via MiXCR. Found here are approximately 32,000 clones, over 15% of them singletons; the top ten hold roughly a tenth. There are many counts of this clone. Its antigen remains unknown. Study findings and constraints: For both blood and tumor, malignant thyroid tumors reportedly showed significantly higher TCR beta diversity than benign nodules did.

Every patient underwent thyroid surgery untreated. Input material: blood. This TCR derives from a female donor with papillary thyroid cancer or a benign thyroid nodule (not recorded which). Some clones in this sample may be carry-over from other donors' samples.

CDR3 sequence (DNA): TGTGCCAGCAGCCTGGACAGCGGCTACACTGAAGCTTTCTTT. Residues: CASSLDSGYTEAFF. The rearrangement uses TRBV28 and TRBJ1-1; the D gene is possibly TRBD1 (6 bases). Germline CDR1 reads MDHEN; CDR2 reads SYDVKM. Trimming took 6 bases from V and 3 from J, leaving 14 bases between them. CDR3 length: 14 amino acids.